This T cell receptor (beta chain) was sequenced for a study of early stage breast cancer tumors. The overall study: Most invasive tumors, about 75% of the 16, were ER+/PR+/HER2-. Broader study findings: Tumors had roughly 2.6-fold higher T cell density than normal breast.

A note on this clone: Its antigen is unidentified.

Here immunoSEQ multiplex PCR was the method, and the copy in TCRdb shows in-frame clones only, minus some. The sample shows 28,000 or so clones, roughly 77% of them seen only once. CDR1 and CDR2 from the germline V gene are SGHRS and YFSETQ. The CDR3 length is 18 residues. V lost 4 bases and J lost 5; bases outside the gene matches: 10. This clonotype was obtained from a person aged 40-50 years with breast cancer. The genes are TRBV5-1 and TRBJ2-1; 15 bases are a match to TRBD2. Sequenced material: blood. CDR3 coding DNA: TGCGCCAGCAGCAGAACCGGGACTAGCGGGAGGTTGGACAATGAGCAGTTCTTC. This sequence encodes CASSRTGTSGRLDNEQFF.